This TCR beta chain was profiled in a study of cytomegalovirus exposure and HLA in healthy donors. Findings of the study overall: It is likely that the observed cluster of highly shared sequence variants was a sequencing artifact. With later analysis, a missense DCLRE1C variant became linked to TCR beta V- and J-gene trimming.

CDR1 and CDR2 from the germline V gene are SGHTA and FQGTGA. V lost 4 bases, J lost 3 bases, and 10 bases lay in between. The CDR3 contains 13 residues. In the PCR, 60 Vbeta and 13 Jbeta primers were used. Sequencing used immunoSEQ multiplex PCR; TCRdb keeps in-frame clones, though not all of them. The profile shows about 110,000 clones, about 80% of them singletons. Of note for this clone: The target antigen is unknown.

The receptor comes from a female donor in good health and CMV-seropositive. The sample consisted of PBMCs. The chain couples TRBV7-3 to TRBJ2-7; D is undetermined. The CDR3 sequence is CASSSQPDYEQYF. The CDR3 DNA is TGTGCCAGCAGCTCACAACCCGACTACGAGCAGTACTTC.